What follows describes a single TCR beta chain. Its antigen is as yet unknown. Sequenced by immunoSEQ multiplex PCR; TCRdb stores in-frame clones only, minus some. The data show about 33,000 clones, with roughly 87% seen just once and approximately 26% held by the top ten. The data are from a study of OX40 agonist ivuxolimab in advanced cancers. General study points: The authors did not determine the antigen specificity of the expanded peripheral T cells. The study found that CD8+ T cells averaged more expanded clones than CD4+. At 0.1 to 3.0 mg/kg and by week 6, clonal expansion occurred in CD4+ and CD8+ blood T cells.

V dropped 5 bases and J dropped 5; count of bases not matched to a gene: 11. The CDR3 totals 15 residues. In germline, CDR1 is PRHDT, CDR2 FYEKMQ (reference sequence). This clonotype was sampled from an adult with an advanced solid tumor such as melanoma, head and neck, liver or kidney cancer. The starting material was CD4+ or CD8+ T cells sorted from blood, obtained in a trial of the OX40 agonist ivuxolimab. This chain connects TRBV13 to TRBJ2-7; TRBD2 matches 8 bases. The CDR3 here is CASSVYLGRVNEQYF. The CDR3 bases are TGTGCCAGCAGCGTGTATCTCGGGAGGGTGAACGAGCAGTACTTC.